This T cell receptor beta chain is drawn from a study of blood T cell repertoires in COVID-19. Study-wide background: Samples representing acute and convalescent COVID-19 were sourced from the United States, Italy and Spain.

Some clones are missing from TCRdb's copy, which holds only in-frame ones; the method was immunoSEQ multiplex PCR. In the table there are around 150,000 clones, under 90% of which are singletons. The CDR3 spans 13 residues. Trimming stripped 5 bases from V and 5 bases from J, with 10 bases between. Germline loops: CDR1 PRHDT, CDR2 FYEKMQ (reference sequence). Adults between about 18 and 95 years of age took part from 20 to 25 US areas. This chain connects TRBV13 to TRBJ2-1; TRBD2 is a possible D gene (6 bases). This receptor was taken from a man aged 45-65 years who had recovered from COVID-19. Source material: PBMCs or T cells enriched from blood (not recorded which). CDR3 coding DNA: TGTGCCAGCAGCGTAGCGGAGGACAATGAGCAGTTCTTC. It translates to CASSVAEDNEQFF.